This T cell receptor beta chain was identified in a study of CD8 T cells in Susac syndrome. CDR1 is LGHDT and CDR2 is YNNKEL in the germline V gene (reference sequence). Trimming took off 4 bases at V and 7 bases at J, with 21 bases between the two ends. The CDR3 length is 16 residues. From blood CD8+ and CD4+ T cells, TCR beta sequences were generated. It was with random hexamers that roughly 0.5 to 1 ug RNA was reverse transcribed. Via MiXCR, TCRdb re-called the immunoSEQ multiplex PCR reads, giving one row per CDR3 protein. The sample has fewer than 250,000 distinct CDR3 sequences; approximately 94% are singletons.

The chain joins TRBV3-1 to TRBJ2-3; maybe TRBD2 (6 bases). The sequence derives from a human donor in good health. Sequenced: CD4+ T cells from PBMCs. Here the CDR3 reads CASSLSGVRYMNTQYF. The CDR3 DNA follows: TGTGCCAGCAGCCTGTCGGGGGTTCGGTACATGAATACGCAGTATTTT.